One sample yielded the 24 T cell receptor beta chains listed below, sequenced in a study of blood T cell repertoires in COVID-19. Measured with immunoSEQ multiplex PCR; TCRdb has only the in-frame clones, and not every one. This table has roughly 87,000 clones, around 83% appearing once. The sample taken for sequencing was peripheral blood. All receptors derive from a woman in her 70s with acute or convalescent COVID-19.

This clone has just a few counts. The gene calls are TRBV5-1 and TRBJ2-7, with no clear D. This CDR3 region has 13 residues. Trimming pared 0 bases from V and 5 bases from J, leaving 9 bases between. Per the germline V gene, CDR1 is SGHRS and CDR2 is YFSETQ. CDR3 sequence (DNA): TGCGCCAGCAGCTTGGAGTTAGAGAACGAGCAGTACTTC. Protein sequence: CASSLELENEQYF.

The CDR3 region is CATSEKGALETEAFF. Here the CDR3 DNA reads TGTGCCACCAGTGAGAAGGGGGCGCTTGAAACTGAAGCTTTCTTT. The rearrangement joins TRBV24-1 to TRBJ1-1; 7 bases fit TRBD1. Germline assignment: CDR1 KGHDR and CDR2 SFDVKD. The CDR3 consists of 15 residues. V trimming: 4 bases; J trimming: 5 bases; junction bases outside the gene matches: 9.

The rearrangement links TRBV11-2 to TRBJ2-1; tentative D call: TRBD1 (6 bases). The CDR3 runs to 13 residues. The germline gives CDR1 SGHAT, CDR2 FQNNGV. Trimming cost V 4 bases and J 5 bases, with 9 bases left between them. As DNA, the CDR3 is TGTGCCAGCAGCTATGACAGGAACAATGAGCAGTTCTTC. It codes for CASSYDRNNEQFF.

The CDR3 loop is CAMRQELAAGYTF. The DNA of the CDR3 is TGTGCCATGAGACAAGAGCTCGCTGCCGGCTACACCTTC. The chain recombines TRBV10-3 with TRBJ1-2, with no clear D. The V gene's germline CDR1 is ENHRY and CDR2 SYGVKD. The CDR3 sequence is 13 residues long. The V end was cut by 9 bases, the J end by 8 bases, with 19 bases between.

The V gene is TRBV11-1, the J gene TRBJ1-6; D not resolved. V lost 5 bases, J lost 8 bases, and 10 bases lay in between. In germline, CDR1 is SGHAT, CDR2 FQDESV (reference sequence). The CDR3 is 13 residues long. This chain's CDR3 is CASSLDKYSPLHF. The CDR3 region has the DNA TGTGCCAGCAGCCTTGACAAGTATTCACCCCTCCACTTT.

The chain links TRBV9 to TRBJ1-2, with D possibly TRBD1 on 5 matching bases. With 5 bases removed from V and 5 bases from J, the gap between germline ends came to 10 bases. CDR1 is SGDLS, CDR2 YYNGEE, per germline. The CDR3 consists of 12 residues. The CDR3 DNA reads TGTGCCAGCAGTGCAGGGTTGTATGGCTACACCTTC. Its translation: CASSAGLYGYTF.

This clone is a singleton in its sample. V and J are TRBV4-2 and TRBJ1-2, with 8 bases matching TRBD1. The CDR3 spans 13 residues. V shed 4 bases and J 9 bases; nucleotides not matched to a gene: 7. The germline V gene encodes CDR1 LGHNA and CDR2 YNFKEQ. The chain's CDR3 is CASSRETGDRYTF. In DNA, the CDR3 is TGTGCCAGCAGCCGGGAGACAGGGGATCGCTACACCTTC.

This clone is a singleton in its sample. The genes are TRBV7-3 and TRBJ1-1; 11 bases fit TRBD1. V dropped 5 bases and J dropped 5; count of bases not matched to a gene: 13. The germline V gene encodes CDR1 SGHTA and CDR2 FQGTGA. The CDR3 runs to 17 residues. CDR3 in amino acids: CASSPLGQGALGTEAFF. For the CDR3, the DNA is TGTGCCAGCAGCCCCCTCGGACAGGGGGCGCTGGGGACTGAAGCTTTCTTT. Supplemented by reference TRBV7-3 and TRBJ1-1, the full variable domain reads GAGVSQTPSNKVTEKGKYVELRCDPISGHTALYWYRQSLGQGPEFLIYFQGTGAADDSGLPNDRFFAVRPEGSVSTLKIQRTERGDSAVYLCASSPLGQGALGTEAFFGQGTRLTVV.

This sequence joins TRBV12-3 or TRBV12-4 and TRBJ2-3, with D possibly TRBD1 on 6 matching bases. V was trimmed by 3 bases and J by 4 bases, leaving 8 bases between them. This CDR3 contains 13 residues. The CDR3 sequence: CASSLAGADTQYF. As DNA, the CDR3 is TGTGCCAGCAGTTTGGCAGGGGCAGATACGCAGTATTTT.

The V gene is TRBV2, the J gene TRBJ2-7; 7 nucleotides agree with TRBD2. The ends lost 1 base at V and 3 bases at J; junction bases unmatched: 12. CDR3 length: 17 residues. The V gene's germline CDR1 is SNHLY and CDR2 FYNNEI. CDR3 region: CASSEGPARGGFYEQYF. DNA for the CDR3: TGTGCCAGCAGTGAAGGCCCCGCCCGCGGGGGTTTCTACGAGCAGTACTTC.

This clone came up a few times. The chain is built from TRBV9 and TRBJ2-3; tentative D call: TRBD1 (5 bases). Trimming cost V 2 bases and J 5 bases, with 15 bases left between them. CDR3 length: 15 amino acids. Germline V gene lookup returns CDR1 SGDLS and CDR2 YYNGEE. CDR3 protein: CASSVNQGVVDTQYF. The DNA for the CDR3 is TGTGCCAGCAGCGTTAATCAGGGTGTTGTAGATACGCAGTATTTT.

The chain joins TRBV29-1 to TRBJ1-1; 9 positions match TRBD1. The CDR3 is made up of 16 amino acids. Losses at the gene ends were 8 bases for V and 3 bases for J; bases not matched to a gene: 16. Germline V CDR1 and CDR2: SQVTM, ANQGSEA. The CDR3 nucleotides are TGCAGCTACACAGGGGGCTCGATAAATTTGGACACTGAAGCTTTCTTT. Translation: CSYTGGSINLDTEAFF.

V and J are TRBV9 and TRBJ1-2, with D uncertain. There are 13 residues in the CDR3. Germline CDR1 is SGDLS and CDR2 is YYNGEE. V lost 1 base, J lost 4 bases, and 8 bases lay in between. The CDR3 loop is CASSVMSCYGYTF. DNA for the CDR3: TGTGCCAGCAGCGTAATGTCATGCTATGGCTACACCTTC.

The V call is TRBV27, the J call TRBJ1-5, with D unresolved. Germline CDR1 reads MNHEY; CDR2 reads SMNVEV (reference sequence). Trimming shortened V by 7 bases and J by 6 bases, and 10 bases separated the two germline ends. This CDR3 comprises 12 residues. CDR3 amino acids: CASIPLSQPQHF. In DNA, the CDR3 is TGTGCCAGCATCCCTCTAAGTCAGCCCCAGCATTTT.

This clone was recorded only once. This chain uses TRBV30 with TRBJ1-1; D remains unclear. This CDR3 comprises 13 residues. CDR1 and CDR2 (germline): GTSNPN, SVGIG (reference sequence). Trimming took 1 base from V and 3 from J, leaving 9 bases between them. CDR3 amino acids: CAWSGIGDTEAFF. The CDR3 nucleotides read TGTGCCTGGAGTGGTATCGGGGACACTGAAGCTTTCTTT.

V gene TRBV5-6 combines with J gene TRBJ1-3, with D possibly being TRBD1 (6 bases). Trimming cost V 3 bases and J 4 bases, with 17 bases left between them. The CDR3 spans 16 residues. Germline V gene sequence: CDR1 SGHDT, CDR2 YYEEEE. CDR3 nucleotides: TGTGCCAGCAGCTCCACTAGCGGGGGCTGGGGAAACACCATATATTTT. It translates to CASSSTSGGWGNTIYF. The full variable domain, its missing parts supplied by reference TRBV5-6 and TRBJ1-3, is DAGVTQSPTHLIKTRGQQVTLRCSPKSGHDTVSWYQQALGQGPQFIFQYYEEEERQRGNFPDRFSGHQFPNYSSELNVNALLLGDSALYLCASSSTSGGWGNTIYFGEGSWLTVV.

The chain links TRBV11-1 to TRBJ1-2, with D tentatively TRBD1 (6 bases). Trimming shortened V by 6 bases and J by 3 bases, and 14 bases separated the two germline ends. Germline CDR1 reads SGHAT; CDR2 reads FQDESV (reference sequence). CDR3 size: 14 residues. The CDR3 region has the DNA TGTGCCAGCAGTGGGGGCCTCCACGACTATGGCTACACCTTC. Amino acids: CASSGGLHDYGYTF.

V gene TRBV5-1 combines with J gene TRBJ1-2, with TRBD1 matching over 7 bases. The CDR3 has 14 amino acids. Unmatched junction bases numbered 7, after V lost 2 bases and J lost 6 bases. Per germline, CDR1 SGHRS and CDR2 YFSETQ. The CDR3 nucleotides are TGCGCCAGCAGCTTCAGACAGGGAACGGATGGCTACACCTTC. This gives the protein CASSFRQGTDGYTF.

This rearrangement joins TRBV7-2 to TRBJ2-2; perhaps TRBD1 as D (5 bases). Germline lookup yields CDR1 SGHTA and CDR2 FQGNSA. The CDR3 totals 16 residues. The V and J ends lost 0 bases and 0 bases respectively, with 8 bases between them. The CDR3 is CASSLAGLPNTGELFF. The CDR3, as DNA: TGTGCCAGCAGCTTAGCGGGGCTTCCGAACACCGGGGAGCTGTTTTTT.

This chain links TRBV19 with TRBJ2-7; a possible D gene is TRBD2 (5 bases). CDR1 and CDR2 from the germline V gene are LNHDA and SQIVND (reference sequence). This CDR3 spans 15 amino acids. Trimming stripped 4 bases from V and 1 base from J, with 14 bases between. The CDR3, as DNA: TGTGCCAGTAGTACCCCCGGGGTTGGGTCCTACGAGCAGTACTTC. It codes for CASSTPGVGSYEQYF. Supplemented by reference TRBV19 and TRBJ2-7, the full variable domain reads DGGITQSPKYLFRKEGQNVTLSCEQNLNHDAMYWYRQDPGQGLRLIYYSQIVNDFQKGDIAEGYSVSREKKESFPLTVTSAQKNPTAFYLCASSTPGVGSYEQYFGPGTRLTVT.

V is TRBV5-4 and J is TRBJ2-7; D perhaps matches TRBD2 (6 bases). CDR1 SGHNT and CDR2 YYREEE come from the germline V gene (reference sequence). V lost 0 bases, J lost 2 bases, and 15 bases lay in between. This CDR3 is 16 amino acids long. The CDR3 is CASSLGSGVLTYEQYF. CDR3 nucleotide sequence: TGTGCCAGCAGCTTGGGGTCGGGGGTCCTGACCTACGAGCAGTACTTC.

The rearrangement uses TRBV6-5 and TRBJ1-2; D may be TRBD1 (6 bases). The V gene lost 6 bases and the J gene lost 6 bases, with 14 bases spanning the gap. The CDR3 is 13 residues long. Germline V gene lookup returns CDR1 MNHEY and CDR2 SVGAGI. The CDR3 DNA is TGTGCCAGCAGACAAGACAGGATGAATGGCTACACCTTC. Translating gives CASRQDRMNGYTF.

This clone was observed once. The rearrangement joins TRBV6-5 to TRBJ1-1, with D possibly being TRBD1 (5 bases). Germline V CDR1 and CDR2: MNHEY, SVGAGI. Trimming stripped 9 bases from V and 0 bases from J, with 11 bases between. This CDR3 has 13 amino acids. The CDR3 protein is CASGAFMNTEAFF. Here the CDR3 DNA reads TGTGCCAGTGGGGCGTTCATGAACACTGAAGCTTTCTTT.

The V call is TRBV30, the J call TRBJ2-7; D possibly corresponds to TRBD1 (6 bases). The CDR3 runs to 13 residues. The V and J ends lost 0 bases and 3 bases respectively, with 9 bases between them. Germline-derived CDR1 and CDR2 are GTSNPN and SVGIG (reference sequence). CDR3 loop: CAWSVGAFYEQYF. As DNA, the CDR3 is TGTGCCTGGAGTGTGGGGGCATTCTACGAGCAGTACTTC.